This passage covers 5 T cell receptor beta chains from one sample sequenced in a study of blood T cell repertoires in COVID-19. TCRdb's table, derived via immunoSEQ multiplex PCR, lists solely in-frame clones and lacks some. The sample includes 180,000 or so clones, around nine tenths of them seen just once. What was sequenced was peripheral blood. Receptor source: a man younger than 35 with active or convalescent COVID-19.

Concerning this clone: The sample carries other DNA sequences with the same CDR3. This chain connects TRBV18 to TRBJ1-2; perhaps TRBD1 as D (5 bases). This CDR3 comprises 14 residues. V shed 0 bases and J shed 4 bases, with 9 bases lying between them. Per germline, CDR1 KGHSH and CDR2 LQKENI. CDR3 sequence (DNA): TGTGCCAGCTCACCACCGGGGCTTGGCTATGGCTACACCTTC. Amino acid sequence: CASSPPGLGYGYTF.

The rearrangement links TRBV27 to TRBJ1-5; 7 bases fit TRBD1. V lost 6 bases, J lost 3 bases, and 8 bases stayed unmatched. The CDR3 is 15 residues long. CDR1 is MNHEY and CDR2 is SMNVEV in the germline V gene (reference sequence). CDR3 protein: CASRTGTEYNQPQHF. In nucleotides, the CDR3 is TGTGCCAGCAGAACAGGGACAGAGTACAATCAGCCCCAGCATTTT.

This chain links TRBV5-1 with TRBJ2-7, with TRBD1 matching over 7 bases. This CDR3 comprises 15 residues. V lost 1 base and J lost 3; bases outside the gene matches: 7. Germline V gene sequence: CDR1 SGHRS, CDR2 YFSETQ. The CDR3 protein is CASSLNSQGYYEQYF. The CDR3 DNA follows: TGCGCCAGCAGCTTGAATTCACAGGGGTACTACGAGCAGTACTTC. The full variable domain, with the rest looked up from reference TRBV5-1 and TRBJ2-7, is KAGVTQTPRYLIKTRGQQVTLSCSPISGHRSVSWYQQTPGQGLQFLFEYFSETQRNKGNFPGRFSGRQFSNSRSEMNVSTLELGDSALYLCASSLNSQGYYEQYFGPGTRLTVT.

J is TRBJ2-2 and V is TRBV10-3; TRBD1 matches 11 bases. The CDR3 consists of 18 residues. Germline-derived CDR1 and CDR2 are ENHRY and SYGVKD. With 3 bases clipped from V and 4 bases from J, the junction kept 10 bases outside the gene matches. CDR3 amino acids: CAISDADRDRGGTGELFF. The CDR3, as DNA: TGTGCCATCAGTGACGCTGACCGGGACAGGGGGGGCACCGGGGAGCTGTTTTTT.

The rearrangement links TRBV12-3 or TRBV12-4 to TRBJ1-1, with a tentative D call TRBD1 (5 bases). V lost 2 bases and J lost 4, with 8 bases in between. The CDR3 has 13 amino acids. Written as DNA, the CDR3 is TGTGCCAGCAGTTTACGGGGGGGCACTGAAGCTTTCTTT. It translates to CASSLRGGTEAFF.